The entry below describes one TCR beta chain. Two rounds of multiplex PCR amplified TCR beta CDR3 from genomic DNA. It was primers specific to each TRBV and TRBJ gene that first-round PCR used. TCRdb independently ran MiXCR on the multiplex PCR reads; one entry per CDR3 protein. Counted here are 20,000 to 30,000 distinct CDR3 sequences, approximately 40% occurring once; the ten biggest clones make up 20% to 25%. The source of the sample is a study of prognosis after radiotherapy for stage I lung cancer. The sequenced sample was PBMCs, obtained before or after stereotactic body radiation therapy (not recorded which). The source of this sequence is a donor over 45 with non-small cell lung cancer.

The CDR3 bases are TGCAGTGCTAGAGAAGGGGGTGGAAGACAGGTCTATGGCTACACCTTC. Translating it yields CSAREGGGRQVYGYTF. V and J are TRBV20-1 and TRBJ1-2, with a weak D call TRBD1 (6 bases). V was shortened by 0 bases and J by 4 bases, with 18 bases between the two germline ends. There are 16 residues in the CDR3. Germline CDR1 is DFQATT and CDR2 is SNEGSKA (reference sequence).